Following are 28 T cell receptor beta chains from one sample sequenced in a study of monozygotic twins with inflammatory bowel disease. No DNA is given; TCRdb re-called the 5' RACE reads and lists each CDR3 protein once. Its table lists 140,000 to 150,000 distinct CDR3 sequences. What was sequenced was blood. Receptor source: a human donor with ulcerative colitis or Crohn's disease, or a healthy co-twin of an affected twin (not recorded which).

The rearrangement uses TRBV7-2 and TRBJ2-7; with no DNA, the TCRdb D assignment of TRBD1 cannot be verified. Germline V gene sequence: CDR1 SGHTA, CDR2 FQGNSA. This CDR3 is built from 13 residues. CDR3 loop: CASSARQGLEQYF.

This chain connects TRBV7-2 to TRBJ2-5; without DNA, the TCRdb call of TRBD2 cannot be checked. In germline, CDR1 is SGHTA, CDR2 FQGNSA. The CDR3 contains 15 residues. The CDR3 region is CASSLASGMGETQYF.

This rearrangement joins TRBV12-3 or TRBV12-4 to TRBJ1-2. CDR3 length: 13 amino acids. CDR3 protein: CASSLAADQGYTF.

The chain is built from TRBV15 and TRBJ1-5; with no DNA, the TCRdb D assignment of TRBD1 cannot be verified. CDR3 length: 15 amino acids. CDR1 is LNHNV, CDR2 YYDKDF, per germline (reference sequence). The CDR3 is CATSHEQGGNQPQHF.

The chain links TRBV20-1 to TRBJ1-2; with no DNA, the TCRdb D assignment of TRBD1 cannot be verified. The germline V gene encodes CDR1 DFQATT and CDR2 SNEGSKA (reference sequence). The CDR3 is 13 amino acids. CDR3 protein: CSAGGPSNYGYTF.

The V gene is TRBV27, the J gene TRBJ2-3. The CDR3 runs 15 residues. Germline V lookup: CDR1 MNHEY, CDR2 SMNVEV (reference sequence). Here the CDR3 reads CASSFSPTGTDTQYF.

This CDR3 reads CSANRSGANVLTF. The chain is built from TRBV29-1 and TRBJ2-6. There are 13 residues in the CDR3. CDR1 is SQVTM and CDR2 is ANQGSEA in the germline V gene.

The chain joins TRBV24-1 to TRBJ2-3; no DNA is available, so the TRBD1 call from TCRdb remains unchecked. Germline V gives CDR1 KGHDR, CDR2 SFDVKD. CDR3 length: 14 amino acids. This chain's CDR3 is CATQDTTSTDTQYF.

The V gene is TRBV12-3 or TRBV12-4, the J gene TRBJ2-3. The length of the CDR3 is 14 residues. This CDR3 is CASSIEISTDTQYF.

V and J are TRBV10-3 and TRBJ2-7. This CDR3 region has 14 residues. Per germline, CDR1 ENHRY and CDR2 SYGVKD. CDR3 protein: CAISESASTYEQYF.

This rearrangement joins TRBV18 to TRBJ1-1. Germline CDR1 KGHSH, CDR2 LQKENI. CDR3 length equals 13 residues. CDR3 sequence reads: CASSPLLDTEAFF.

The gene calls are TRBV6-5 and TRBJ1-5. The length of the CDR3 is 14 residues. In germline, CDR1 is MNHEY, CDR2 SVGAGI. The CDR3 region is CASSFHSSNQPQHF.

The chain carries TRBV27 and TRBJ2-3; TCRdb reports TRBD1, a call that lacks DNA to check it against. The germline V gene has CDR1 MNHEY and CDR2 SMNVEV (reference sequence). The CDR3 runs 16 residues. CDR3 residues: CASSLSRWHRRDTQYF.

This chain links TRBV3-1 with TRBJ2-1; the D call from TCRdb, TRBD2, cannot be confirmed without DNA. This CDR3 contains 17 residues. CDR1 is LGHDT and CDR2 is YNNKEL in the germline V gene (reference sequence). The CDR3 here is CASRQDLGLAGDREQFF.

The chain uses TRBV9 and TRBJ2-1; no DNA is available, so the TRBD2 call from TCRdb remains unchecked. Germline CDR1 SGDLS, CDR2 YYNGEE. The CDR3 runs to 18 residues. The chain's CDR3 is CASSVAVSGRFLDNEQFF.

The chain joins TRBV5-1 to TRBJ2-7; TCRdb proposes TRBD2, but this gene call is untestable without DNA. CDR1 and CDR2 from the germline V gene are SGHRS and YFSETQ. The CDR3 runs 16 residues. CDR3 loop: CASSSVAGRATYEQYF. The full variable domain, with the rest looked up from reference TRBV5-1 and TRBJ2-7, is KAGVTQTPRYLIKTRGQQVTLSCSPISGHRSVSWYQQTPGQGLQFLFEYFSETQRNKGNFPGRFSGRQFSNSRSEMNVSTLELGDSALYLCASSSVAGRATYEQYFGPGTRLTVT.

This chain joins TRBV29-1 and TRBJ2-3; TCRdb indicates TRBD1, and absent DNA this call remains unverified. Germline CDR1 is SQVTM and CDR2 is ANQGSEA. The CDR3 is 15 residues long. This CDR3 reads CSVELSGQVTDTQYF.

The genes are TRBV5-1 and TRBJ2-7; without DNA, the TCRdb call of TRBD2 cannot be checked. The CDR3 loop spans 16 amino acids. CDR1 and CDR2 from the germline V gene are SGHRS and YFSETQ. CDR3 residues: CASSLASGVSSYEQYF.

V usage is TRBV18 and J usage is TRBJ2-1; no DNA is available, so the TRBD2 call from TCRdb remains unchecked. Germline loops: CDR1 KGHSH, CDR2 LQKENI. The CDR3 consists of 16 residues. The chain's CDR3 is CASSPPGGSFGNEQFF.

This chain uses TRBV7-3 with TRBJ2-2; the TRBD1 assignment by TCRdb is unverifiable without DNA. The CDR3 spans 14 residues. Germline lookup yields CDR1 SGHTA and CDR2 FQGTGA. The CDR3 here is CASSLGAGPGELFF. Based on the CDR3 plus reference TRBV7-3 and TRBJ2-2, the full variable domain is GAGVSQTPSNKVTEKGKYVELRCDPISGHTALYWYRQSLGQGPEFLIYFQGTGAADDSGLPNDRFFAVRPEGSVSTLKIQRTERGDSAVYLCASSLGAGPGELFFGEGSRLTVL.

The chain has TRBV5-1 and TRBJ2-7; TCRdb's D gene call, TRBD2, goes unchecked for lack of DNA. This CDR3 is 14 amino acids long. CDR1 SGHRS and CDR2 YFSETQ come from the germline V gene. CDR3 in amino acids: CASSLGGSDYEQYF. Combining the CDR3 with reference TRBV5-1 and TRBJ2-7 gives the whole variable domain KAGVTQTPRYLIKTRGQQVTLSCSPISGHRSVSWYQQTPGQGLQFLFEYFSETQRNKGNFPGRFSGRQFSNSRSEMNVSTLELGDSALYLCASSLGGSDYEQYFGPGTRLTVT.

The chain recombines TRBV6-6 with TRBJ2-7. The CDR3 runs to 14 residues. Germline V CDR1 and CDR2: MNHNY, SVGAGI (reference sequence). The chain's CDR3 is CASSYLDSTYEQYF.

This sequence joins TRBV11-1 and TRBJ2-7; no DNA is available, so the TRBD1 call from TCRdb remains unchecked. The germline V gene encodes CDR1 SGHAT and CDR2 FQDESV (reference sequence). The CDR3 runs 18 residues. Here the CDR3 reads CASSLVGAGTGGHYEQYF. Filled out from reference TRBV11-1 and TRBJ2-7, the complete variable domain reads EAEVAQSPRYKITEKSQAVAFWCDPISGHATLYWYRQILGQGPELLVQFQDESVVDDSQLPKDRFSAERLKGVDSTLKIQPAELGDSAMYLCASSLVGAGTGGHYEQYFGPGTRLTVT.

This chain's CDR3 is CASSMVRSTGELFF. The genes are TRBV19 and TRBJ2-2. The CDR3 length is 14 residues. Germline CDR1 LNHDA, CDR2 SQIVND (reference sequence).

This chain uses TRBV20-1 with TRBJ1-2. From germline, CDR1 is DFQATT and CDR2 SNEGSKA (reference sequence). This CDR3 comprises 15 residues. CDR3 region: CSARGRRSPNYGYTF.

V and J are TRBV5-1 and TRBJ1-6; TCRdb lists TRBD1, though no DNA is available to test this call. The CDR3 loop spans 14 amino acids. Germline V lookup: CDR1 SGHRS, CDR2 YFSETQ. The CDR3 is CASSPGTEHSPLHF.

This chain uses TRBV6-5 with TRBJ2-7; TCRdb proposes TRBD1, but this gene call is untestable without DNA. This CDR3 comprises 15 residues. The germline CDR1 and CDR2 sequences are MNHEY and SVGAGI. CDR3 protein: CASSYSRTGRPEQYF.

The chain recombines TRBV5-4 with TRBJ2-5; TCRdb outputs TRBD1, but without DNA this stays unchecked. Germline V gene sequence: CDR1 SGHNT, CDR2 YYREEE (reference sequence). This CDR3 region has 15 residues. The CDR3 is CASSLAGTLGETQYF.